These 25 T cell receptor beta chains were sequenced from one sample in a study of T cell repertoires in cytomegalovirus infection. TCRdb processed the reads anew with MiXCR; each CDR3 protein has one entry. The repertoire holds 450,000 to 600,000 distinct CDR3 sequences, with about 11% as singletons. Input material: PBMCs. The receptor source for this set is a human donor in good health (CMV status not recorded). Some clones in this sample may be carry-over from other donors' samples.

Here the CDR3 DNA reads TGCAGTGCCCAACCAGGGTCGGACAATTCACCCCTCCACTTT. Translated: CSAQPGSDNSPLHF. V is TRBV20-1 and J is TRBJ1-6; D might be TRBD1 (5 bases). The CDR3 spans 14 residues. CDR1 and CDR2 (germline): DFQATT, SNEGSKA (reference sequence). Trimming removed 6 bases at V and 7 bases at J, with 16 bases between.

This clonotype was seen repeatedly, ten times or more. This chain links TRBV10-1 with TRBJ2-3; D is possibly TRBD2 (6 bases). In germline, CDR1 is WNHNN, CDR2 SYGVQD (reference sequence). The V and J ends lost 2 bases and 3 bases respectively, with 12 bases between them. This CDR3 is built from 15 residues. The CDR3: CASSEGLALTDTQYF. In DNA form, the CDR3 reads TGCGCCAGCAGTGAGGGCCTAGCGCTGACAGATACGCAGTATTTT.

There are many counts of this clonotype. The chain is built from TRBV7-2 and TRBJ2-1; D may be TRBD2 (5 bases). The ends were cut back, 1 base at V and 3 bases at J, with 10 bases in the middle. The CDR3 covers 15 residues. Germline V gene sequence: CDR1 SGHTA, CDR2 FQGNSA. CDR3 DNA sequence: TGTGCCAGCAGCTTAGTTAGCGACGACTACAATGAGCAGTTCTTC. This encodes CASSLVSDDYNEQFF.

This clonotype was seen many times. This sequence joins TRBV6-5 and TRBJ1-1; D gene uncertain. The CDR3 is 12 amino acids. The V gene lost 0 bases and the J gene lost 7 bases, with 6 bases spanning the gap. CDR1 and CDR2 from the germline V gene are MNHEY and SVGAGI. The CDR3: CASSYSGGEAFF. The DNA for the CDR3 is TGTGCCAGCAGTTACTCAGGAGGTGAAGCTTTCTTT.

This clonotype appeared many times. The CDR3 region has the DNA TGTGCCAGTAGTGCCCCCCGGGGAGGGCTCGGGGATACGCAGTATTTT. This encodes CASSAPRGGLGDTQYF. This chain uses TRBV19 with TRBJ2-3; 7 nucleotides agree with TRBD2. The CDR3 spans 16 residues. V was clipped by 5 bases and J by 6 bases; unmatched bases: 14. The germline V gene has CDR1 LNHDA and CDR2 SQIVND (reference sequence). Full variable domain (rest looked up from reference TRBV19 and TRBJ2-3): DGGITQSPKYLFRKEGQNVTLSCEQNLNHDAMYWYRQDPGQGLRLIYYSQIVNDFQKGDIAEGYSVSREKKESFPLTVTSAQKNPTAFYLCASSAPRGGLGDTQYFGPGTRLTVL.

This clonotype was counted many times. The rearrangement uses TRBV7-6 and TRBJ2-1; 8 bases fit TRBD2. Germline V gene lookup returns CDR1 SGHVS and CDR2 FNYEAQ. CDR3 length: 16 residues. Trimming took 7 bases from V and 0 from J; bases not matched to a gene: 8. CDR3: CASTAGGGFSYNEQFF. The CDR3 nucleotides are TGTGCCAGCACGGCGGGGGGCGGATTCTCCTACAATGAGCAGTTCTTC. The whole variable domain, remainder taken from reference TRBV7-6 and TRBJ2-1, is GAGVSQSPRYKVTKRGQDVALRCDPISGHVSLYWYRQALGQGPEFLTYFNYEAQQDKSGLPNDRFSAERPEGSISTLTIQRTEQRDSAMYRCASTAGGGFSYNEQFFGPGTRLTVL.

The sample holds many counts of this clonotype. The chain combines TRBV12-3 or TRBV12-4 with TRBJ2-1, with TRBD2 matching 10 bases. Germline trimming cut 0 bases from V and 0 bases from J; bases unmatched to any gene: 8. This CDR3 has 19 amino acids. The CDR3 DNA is TGTGCCAGCAGTTTAGCCGGACTAGCGGTATCAAGCTCCTACAATGAGCAGTTCTTC. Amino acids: CASSLAGLAVSSSYNEQFF.

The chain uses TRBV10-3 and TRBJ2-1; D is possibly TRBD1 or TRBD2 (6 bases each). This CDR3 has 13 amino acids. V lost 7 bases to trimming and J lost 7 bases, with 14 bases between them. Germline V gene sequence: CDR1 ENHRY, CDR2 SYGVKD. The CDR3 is CAITRGLGNEQFF. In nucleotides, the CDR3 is TGTGCCATCACCCGGGGGCTCGGAAATGAGCAGTTCTTC.

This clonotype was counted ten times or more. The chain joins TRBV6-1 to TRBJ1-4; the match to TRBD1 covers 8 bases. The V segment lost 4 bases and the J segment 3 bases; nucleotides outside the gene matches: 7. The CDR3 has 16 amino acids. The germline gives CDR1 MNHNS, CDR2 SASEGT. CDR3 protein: CASSAGQGPSNEKLFF. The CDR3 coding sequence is TGTGCCAGCAGTGCCGGACAGGGACCTTCTAATGAAAAACTGTTTTTT.

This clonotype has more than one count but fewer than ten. This CDR3 is CASSWTGGSSGNTIYF. CDR3 in DNA: TGTGCCAGCAGCTGGACCGGGGGGAGCTCTGGAAACACCATATATTTT. J is TRBJ1-3 and V is TRBV11-1; possible D gene TRBD1, 5 bases. Trimming left V 4 bases short and J 0 bases short, with 13 bases between. This CDR3 spans 16 amino acids. The germline gives CDR1 SGHAT, CDR2 FQDESV (reference sequence).

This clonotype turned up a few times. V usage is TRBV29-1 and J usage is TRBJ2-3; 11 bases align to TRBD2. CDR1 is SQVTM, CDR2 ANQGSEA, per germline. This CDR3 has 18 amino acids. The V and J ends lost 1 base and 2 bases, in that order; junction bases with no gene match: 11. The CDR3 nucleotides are TGCAGCGTTGAAGGAGGAATAGCGGGAGGGGGGCTCACAGATACGCAGTATTTT. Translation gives CSVEGGIAGGGLTDTQYF.

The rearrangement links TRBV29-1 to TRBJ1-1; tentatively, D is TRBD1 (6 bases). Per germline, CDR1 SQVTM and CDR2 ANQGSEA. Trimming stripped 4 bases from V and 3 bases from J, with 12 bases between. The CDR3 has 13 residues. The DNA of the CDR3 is TGCAGCGTTGTACAGGGTGGGGACACTGAAGCTTTCTTT. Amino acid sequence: CSVVQGGDTEAFF.

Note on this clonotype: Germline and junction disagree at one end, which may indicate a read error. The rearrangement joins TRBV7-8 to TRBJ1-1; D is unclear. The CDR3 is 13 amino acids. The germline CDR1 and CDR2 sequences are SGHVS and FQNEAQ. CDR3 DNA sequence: TGTGCCAGCAGGTTAGGTAGGAACACTGAAGCTTTCTTT. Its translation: CASRLGRNTEAFF.

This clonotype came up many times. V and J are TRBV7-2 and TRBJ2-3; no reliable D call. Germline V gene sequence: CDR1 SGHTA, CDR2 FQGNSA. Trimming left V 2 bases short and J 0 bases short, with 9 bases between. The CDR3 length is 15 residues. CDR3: CASSLSSWSTDTQYF. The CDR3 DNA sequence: TGTGCCAGCAGCTTATCATCATGGAGCACAGATACGCAGTATTTT.

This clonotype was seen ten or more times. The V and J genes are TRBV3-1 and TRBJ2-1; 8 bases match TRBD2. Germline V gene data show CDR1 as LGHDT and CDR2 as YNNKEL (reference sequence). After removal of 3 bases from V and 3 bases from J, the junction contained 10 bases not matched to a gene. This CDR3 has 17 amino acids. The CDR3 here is CASSHPTSGGFYNEQFF. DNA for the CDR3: TGTGCCAGCAGCCACCCCACTAGCGGAGGGTTCTACAATGAGCAGTTCTTC.

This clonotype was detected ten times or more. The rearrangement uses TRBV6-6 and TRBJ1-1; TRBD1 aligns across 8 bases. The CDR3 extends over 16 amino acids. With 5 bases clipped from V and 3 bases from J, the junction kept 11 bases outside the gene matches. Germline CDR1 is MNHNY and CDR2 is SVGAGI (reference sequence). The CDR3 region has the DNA TGTGCCAGCAGTCCCGGGACAGGACTAGTCTACACTGAAGCTTTCTTT. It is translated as CASSPGTGLVYTEAFF.

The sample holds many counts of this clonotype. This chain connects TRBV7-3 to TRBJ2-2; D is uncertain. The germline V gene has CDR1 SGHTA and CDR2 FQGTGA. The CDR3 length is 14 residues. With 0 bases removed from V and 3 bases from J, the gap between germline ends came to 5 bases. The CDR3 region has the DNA TGTGCCAGCAGCTTAACTCGGGACACCGGGGAGCTGTTTTTT. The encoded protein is CASSLTRDTGELFF.

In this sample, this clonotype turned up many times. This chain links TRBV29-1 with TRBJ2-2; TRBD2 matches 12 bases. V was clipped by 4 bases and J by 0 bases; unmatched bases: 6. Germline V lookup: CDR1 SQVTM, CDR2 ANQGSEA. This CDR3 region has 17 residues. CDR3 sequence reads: CSVGPGLAGPNTGELFF. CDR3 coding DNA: TGCAGCGTTGGCCCGGGACTAGCGGGCCCGAACACCGGGGAGCTGTTTTTT.

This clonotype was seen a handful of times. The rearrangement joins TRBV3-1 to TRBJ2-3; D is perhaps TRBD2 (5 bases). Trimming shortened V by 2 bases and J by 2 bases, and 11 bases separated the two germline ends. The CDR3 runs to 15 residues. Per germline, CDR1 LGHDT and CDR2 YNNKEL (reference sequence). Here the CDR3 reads CASSQWDSATDTQYF. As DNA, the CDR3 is TGTGCCAGCAGCCAATGGGATAGCGCCACAGATACGCAGTATTTT.

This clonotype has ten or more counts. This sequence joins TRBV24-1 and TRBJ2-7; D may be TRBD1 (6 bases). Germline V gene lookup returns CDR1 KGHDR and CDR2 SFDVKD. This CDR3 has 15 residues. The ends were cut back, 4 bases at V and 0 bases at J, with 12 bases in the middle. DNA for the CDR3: TGTGCCACCAGTGACAGCCGGACAGCCTCCTACGAGCAGTACTTC. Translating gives CATSDSRTASYEQYF.

In DNA form, the CDR3 reads TGTGCCAGCAGCCCCGGGAGGACCATTACTGAAGCTTTCTTT. The encoded protein is CASSPGRTITEAFF. V usage is TRBV9 and J usage is TRBJ1-1; D unclear. Germline V lookup: CDR1 SGDLS, CDR2 YYNGEE. V was trimmed by 4 bases and J by 5 bases, leaving 15 bases between them. This CDR3 comprises 14 residues. Looking up the rest from reference TRBV9 and TRBJ1-1 gives the full variable domain: DSGVTQTPKHLITATGQRVTLRCSPRSGDLSVYWYQQSLDQGLQFLIQYYNGEERAKGNILERFSAQQFPDLHSELNLSSLELGDSALYFCASSPGRTITEAFFGQGTRLTVV.

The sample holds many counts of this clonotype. CDR3 DNA sequence: TGTGCCAGCAGCTCAGCCCCGGGACAGGGATATGGCTACACCTTC. Translated: CASSSAPGQGYGYTF. The chain employs TRBV7-3 and TRBJ1-2; 9 positions agree with TRBD1. This CDR3 region has 15 residues. J lost 5 bases, V lost 4 bases, and 8 bases had no gene match. Looked up from germline, CDR1 is SGHTA and CDR2 is FQGTGA.

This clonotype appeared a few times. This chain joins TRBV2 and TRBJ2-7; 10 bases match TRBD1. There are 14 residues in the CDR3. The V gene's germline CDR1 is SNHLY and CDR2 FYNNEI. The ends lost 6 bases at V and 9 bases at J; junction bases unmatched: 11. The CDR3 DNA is TGTGCCAGCAGATCGACAGGGGGCGAAAAAGGGCAGTACTTC. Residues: CASRSTGGEKGQYF.

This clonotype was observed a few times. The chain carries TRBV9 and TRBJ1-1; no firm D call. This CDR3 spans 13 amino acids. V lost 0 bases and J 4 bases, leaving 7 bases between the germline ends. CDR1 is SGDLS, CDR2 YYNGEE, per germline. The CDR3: CASSVVDGTEAFF. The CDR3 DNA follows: TGTGCCAGCAGCGTAGTTGACGGCACTGAAGCTTTCTTT.

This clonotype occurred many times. The CDR3 reads CSVVVQASGNTIYF. The CDR3 DNA sequence: TGCAGCGTTGTAGTTCAGGCCTCTGGAAACACCATATATTTT. V gene TRBV29-1 combines with J gene TRBJ1-3; D call uncertain. The CDR3 has 14 amino acids. Trimming removed 4 bases at V and 0 bases at J, with 10 bases between. Germline V gene lookup returns CDR1 SQVTM and CDR2 ANQGSEA.